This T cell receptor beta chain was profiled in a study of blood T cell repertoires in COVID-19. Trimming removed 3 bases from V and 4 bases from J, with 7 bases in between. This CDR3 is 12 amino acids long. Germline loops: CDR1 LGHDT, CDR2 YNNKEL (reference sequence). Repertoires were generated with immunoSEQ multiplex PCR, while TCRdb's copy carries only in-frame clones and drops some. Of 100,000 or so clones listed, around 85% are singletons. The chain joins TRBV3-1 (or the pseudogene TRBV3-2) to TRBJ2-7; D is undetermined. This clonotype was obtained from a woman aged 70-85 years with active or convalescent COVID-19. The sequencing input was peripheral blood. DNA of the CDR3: TGTGCCAGCAGCCATGGTCAGTACGAGCAGTACTTC. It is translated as CASSHGQYEQYF.